This note documents a single T cell receptor (beta chain) sequence. Germline loops: CDR1 SGDLS, CDR2 YYNGEE. The CDR3 has 15 amino acids. V gave up 3 bases and J gave up 3 bases, with 16 bases separating them. This specimen belongs to a study of cytomegalovirus exposure and HLA in healthy donors. The PCR employed 60 Vbeta primers together with 13 Jbeta primers. Profiling relied on immunoSEQ multiplex PCR, and the TCRdb table lists in-frame clones only, not all of them. Of 150,000 to 200,000 clones listed, about 80% are singletons. Sequenced material: PBMCs. The receptor comes from a woman aged 40-49 years in good health and CMV-seronegative. The chain carries TRBV9 and TRBJ2-7; tentatively, D is TRBD1 (6 bases). CDR3 loop: CASSEGQGLVYEQYF. In DNA, the CDR3 is TGTGCCAGCAGCGAGGGACAAGGCCTCGTCTACGAGCAGTACTTC.